A selection of T cell receptor beta chains follows, all from one sample in a study of cytomegalovirus exposure and HLA in healthy donors. Only in-frame clones appear in the TCRdb table, and some are missing; sequencing was by immunoSEQ multiplex PCR. The table records roughly 200,000 clones, 75% to 90% of them present only once. Sequenced: PBMCs. The receptors originated from a woman between 25 and 40 years old in good health and CMV-seronegative. CDR3s include the opening cysteine and the closing phenylalanine or tryptophan. D genes are given only for firm matches. Not every row has a clone size; where given, it reads once, few, many or a size class.

D gene,V gene,clone size,J gene,CDR3 protein,CDR3 DNA
TRBD2,TRBV9,.,TRBJ2-2,CASSVLGGTPGELFF,TGTGCCAGCAGCGTATTGGGGGGGACTCCCGGGGAGCTGTTTTTT
TRBD2,TRBV5-1,.,TRBJ2-5,CASSLSGAGEETQYF,TGCGCCAGCAGCTTGTCCGGAGCGGGGGAAGAGACCCAGTACTTC
TRBD2,TRBV5-1,.,TRBJ2-7,CASSTVAGGTYEQYF,TGCGCCAGCAGCACCGTAGCGGGGGGTACCTACGAGCAGTACTTC
.,TRBV28,.,TRBJ2-3,CASSFAGRTDTQYF,TGTGCCAGCAGTTTCGCAGGGCGCACAGATACGCAGTATTTT
TRBD2,TRBV15,.,TRBJ2-1,CATSPSGMTYNEQFF,TGTGCCACCAGTCCTAGCGGGATGACCTACAATGAGCAGTTCTTC
.,TRBV4-2,.,TRBJ1-4,CASSPDRSNEKLFF,TGTGCCAGCAGCCCGGACAGATCTAATGAAAAACTGTTTTTT
TRBD1,TRBV27,.,TRBJ2-7,CASSLGTGGEQYF,TGTGCCAGCAGTTTAGGGACAGGGGGAGAGCAGTACTTC
.,TRBV2,.,TRBJ2-7,CASSVREQYF,TGTGCCAGCAGTGTTCGGGAGCAGTACTTC
.,TRBV4-1,.,TRBJ2-2,CASSPVRAGELFF,TGCGCCAGCAGCCCCGTGAGGGCCGGGGAGCTGTTTTTT
.,TRBV5-8,.,TRBJ1-4,CASSPGEWSEKLFF,TGTGCCAGCAGCCCAGGGGAGTGGAGTGAAAAACTGTTTTTT
.,TRBV2,.,TRBJ2-2,CASSERTNTGELFF,TGTGCCAGCAGTGAAAGAACTAACACCGGGGAGCTGTTTTTT
TRBD1,TRBV4-1,.,TRBJ1-5,CASSQQTGFGNQPQHF,TGCGCCAGCAGCCAACAGACAGGGTTCGGCAATCAGCCCCAGCATTTT
.,TRBV6-1,.,TRBJ1-1,CASSGPGVDTEAFF,TGTGCCAGCAGTGGACCAGGGGTCGACACTGAAGCTTTCTTT
.,TRBV7-7,.,TRBJ1-5,CASTMLNSNQPQHF,TGTGCTAGCACTATGCTAAATAGCAATCAGCCCCAGCATTTT
.,TRBV6-5,few,TRBJ2-2,CASCGDPNTGELFF,TGTGCCAGCTGCGGGGACCCCAACACCGGGGAGCTGTTTTTT
TRBD2,TRBV28,.,TRBJ2-4,CASSLGGPNIQYF,TGTGCCAGCAGTTTGGGAGGGCCAAACATTCAGTACTTC
TRBD2,TRBV18,.,TRBJ2-7,CASSPPSGSYEQYF,TGTGCCAGCTCACCGCCTAGCGGATCTTACGAGCAGTACTTC
.,TRBV5-6,.,TRBJ2-7,CASSLGRVAYEQYF,TGTGCCAGCAGCTTGGGCAGGGTGGCCTACGAGCAGTACTTC
TRBD2,TRBV9,.,TRBJ2-5,CASSEHGGAVIETQYF,TGTGCCAGCAGCGAACACGGGGGGGCCGTAATCGAGACCCAGTACTTC
.,TRBV30,.,TRBJ1-3,CAFAGSLSGNTIYF,TGTGCCTTTGCGGGCAGCCTCTCTGGAAACACCATATATTTT
TRBD1,TRBV7-9,.,TRBJ2-2,CASSLELGQGANTGELFF,TGTGCCAGCAGCTTGGAACTTGGACAGGGGGCGAACACCGGGGAGCTGTTTTTT
TRBD1,TRBV19,.,TRBJ1-5,CASSMRDRGGGNQPQHF,TGTGCCAGTAGTATGAGGGACAGGGGCGGAGGCAATCAGCCCCAGCATTTT
.,TRBV4-1,once,TRBJ2-7,CASSQDGADSYEQYF,TGCGCCAGCAGCCAAGATGGGGCAGACTCCTACGAGCAGTACTTC
.,TRBV5-4,.,TRBJ1-1,CASAPQGFTEAFF,TGTGCCAGCGCCCCACAGGGTTTCACTGAAGCTTTCTTT
TRBD2,TRBV5-4,.,TRBJ2-1,CASSLNGKRGIYNEQFF,TGTGCCAGCAGCTTGAATGGGAAGCGGGGGATTTACAATGAGCAGTTCTTC
TRBD2,TRBV30,.,TRBJ2-3,CAWSLAGDTDTQYF,TGTGCCTGGAGCTTAGCGGGAGACACAGATACGCAGTATTTT
.,TRBV7-9,.,TRBJ2-5,CASIPEELQETQYF,TGTGCCAGCATCCCGGAGGAGCTACAAGAGACCCAGTACTTC
TRBD2,TRBV4-1,.,TRBJ2-1,CASSFGLVNEQFF,TGCGCCAGCAGCTTCGGACTAGTCAATGAGCAGTTCTTC
.,TRBV7-9,.,TRBJ2-5,CASSAGKETQYF,TGTGCCAGCAGCGCGGGGAAAGAGACCCAGTACTTC
TRBD1,TRBV10-3,.,TRBJ1-2,CAISSGTDYGYTF,TGTGCCATCAGTTCCGGGACAGACTATGGCTACACCTTC
.,TRBV7-6,.,TRBJ1-4,CASSPGAVNSRGTGTNEKLFF,TGTGCCAGCAGCCCCGGCGCCGTTAATTCACGGGGAACGGGGACTAATGAAAAACTGTTTTTT
.,TRBV5-6,few,TRBJ1-2,CASSNGNYGYTF,TGTGCCAGCAGCAACGGGAACTATGGCTACACCTTC
.,TRBV6-1,.,TRBJ2-6,CASSPGVSGANVLTF,TGTGCCAGCAGTCCAGGGGTATCCGGGGCCAACGTCCTGACTTTC
TRBD2,TRBV14,.,TRBJ2-5,CASSSGGEKTQYF,TGTGCCAGCAGCTCTGGGGGGGAGAAGACCCAGTACTTC
TRBD1,TRBV5-4,.,TRBJ1-6,CASSTADRGISPLHF,TGTGCCAGCAGCACCGCGGACAGGGGTATTTCACCCCTCCACTTT
TRBD2,TRBV9,.,TRBJ2-1,CASSYGLAGNNEQFF,TGTGCCAGCAGCTACGGACTAGCGGGGAACAATGAGCAGTTCTTC
.,TRBV2,.,TRBJ2-1,CAGDLLGADEQFF,TGTGCCGGCGATCTCTTAGGGGCAGATGAGCAGTTCTTC